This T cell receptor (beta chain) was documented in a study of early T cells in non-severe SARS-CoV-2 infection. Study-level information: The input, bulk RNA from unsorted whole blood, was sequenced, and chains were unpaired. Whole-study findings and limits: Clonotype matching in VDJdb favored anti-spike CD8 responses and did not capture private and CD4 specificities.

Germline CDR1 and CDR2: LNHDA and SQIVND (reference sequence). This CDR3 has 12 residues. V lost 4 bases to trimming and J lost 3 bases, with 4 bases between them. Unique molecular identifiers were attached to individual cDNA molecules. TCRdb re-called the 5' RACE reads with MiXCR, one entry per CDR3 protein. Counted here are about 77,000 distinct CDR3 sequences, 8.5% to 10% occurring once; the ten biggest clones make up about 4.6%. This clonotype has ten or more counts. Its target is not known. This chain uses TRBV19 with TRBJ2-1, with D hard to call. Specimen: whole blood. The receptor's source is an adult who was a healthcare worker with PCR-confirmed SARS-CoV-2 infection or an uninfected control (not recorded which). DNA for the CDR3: TGTGCCAGTAGTAGGGACTACAATGAGCAGTTCTTC. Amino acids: CASSRDYNEQFF.